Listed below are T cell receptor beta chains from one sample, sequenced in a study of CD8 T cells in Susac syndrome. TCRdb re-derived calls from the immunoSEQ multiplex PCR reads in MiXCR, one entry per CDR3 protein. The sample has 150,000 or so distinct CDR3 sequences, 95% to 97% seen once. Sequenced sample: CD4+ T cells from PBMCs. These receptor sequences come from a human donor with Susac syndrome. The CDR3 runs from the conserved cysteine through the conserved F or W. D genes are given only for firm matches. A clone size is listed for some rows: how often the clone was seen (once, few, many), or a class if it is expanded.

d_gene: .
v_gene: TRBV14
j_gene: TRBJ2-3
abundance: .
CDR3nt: TGTGCCAGCAGCCGGGCGCAGAGCACAGATACGCAGTATTTT
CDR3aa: CASSRAQSTDTQYF

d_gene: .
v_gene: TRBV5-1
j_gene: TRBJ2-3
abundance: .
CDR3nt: TGCGCCAGCAGCTTGGCCGGAGGGCTTTCCACAGATACGCAGTATTTT
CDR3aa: CASSLAGGLSTDTQYF

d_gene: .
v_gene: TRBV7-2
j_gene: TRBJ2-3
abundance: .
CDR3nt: TGTGCCAGCAGCCGACGGGACACCGATACGCAGTATTTT
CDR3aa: CASSRRDTDTQYF

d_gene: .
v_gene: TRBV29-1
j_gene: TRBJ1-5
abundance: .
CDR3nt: TGCAGCGTTACGGACGCAGATAGCAATCAGCCCCAGCATTTT
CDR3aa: CSVTDADSNQPQHF

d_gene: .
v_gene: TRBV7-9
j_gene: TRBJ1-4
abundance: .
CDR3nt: TGTGCCAGCAGCTTATGGTCCGGGACAAATAGTCTTCAGGAAAAACTGTTTTTT
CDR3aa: CASSLWSGTNSLQEKLFF

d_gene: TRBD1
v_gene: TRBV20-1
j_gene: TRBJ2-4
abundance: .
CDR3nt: TGCAGTGCTAGAGAAACAGGGGGACCTATGAACATTCAGTACTTC
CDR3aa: CSARETGGPMNIQYF

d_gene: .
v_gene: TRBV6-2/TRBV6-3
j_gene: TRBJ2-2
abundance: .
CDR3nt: TGTGCCAGCAGTTACACCACCGGGGAGCTGTTTTTT
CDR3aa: CASSYTTGELFF

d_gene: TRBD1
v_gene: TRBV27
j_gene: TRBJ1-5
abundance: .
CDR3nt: TGTGCCAGCAGTTCGTGGACAGGGAAAGGCAATCAGCCCCAGCATTTT
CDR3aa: CASSSWTGKGNQPQHF

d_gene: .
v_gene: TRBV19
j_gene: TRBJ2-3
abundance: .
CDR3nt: TGTGCCAGTAGCACACGGAGAGATACGCAGTATTTT
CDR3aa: CASSTRRDTQYF

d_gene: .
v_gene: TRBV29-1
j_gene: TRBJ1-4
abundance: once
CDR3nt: TGCAGCGTAAAGGTTCTAAATGAAAAACTGTTTTTT
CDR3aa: CSVKVLNEKLFF

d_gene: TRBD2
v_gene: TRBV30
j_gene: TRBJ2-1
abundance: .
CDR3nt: TGTGCCTGTTTAGCGGGTACCTACAATGAGCAGTTCTTC
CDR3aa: CACLAGTYNEQFF

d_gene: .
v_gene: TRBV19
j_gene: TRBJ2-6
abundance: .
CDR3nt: TGTGCCAGCTCCTATCTGAGGTCTGGGGCCAACGTCCTGACTTTC
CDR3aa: CASSYLRSGANVLTF

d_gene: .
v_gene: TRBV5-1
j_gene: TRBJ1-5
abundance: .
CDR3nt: TGCGCCAGCAGCTTGGGCGACAGTAGCAATCAGCCCCAGCATTTT
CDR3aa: CASSLGDSSNQPQHF